Following are 17 T cell receptor beta chains from one sample sequenced in a study of shared clonotypes between healthy human individuals. Naive-designated CD8 cells lacked CD45RO, were positively enriched for CCR7, and omitted terminally differentiated effector memory CD45RA+ cells. Using immunoSEQ multiplex PCR, the repertoire was profiled, and TCRdb retains in-frame clones only, with some absent. Of 1.5 million to 2.5 million clones in the sample, over 85% were seen once. Input material: naive CD8+ T cells sorted from blood. Receptors originate from a man between 18 and 35 years old in good health.

The chain couples TRBV6-6 to TRBJ2-7, with 9 nucleotides matching TRBD2. V gave up 2 bases and J gave up 5 bases; unmatched junction bases: 7. The CDR3 runs to 15 residues. Per germline, CDR1 MNHNY and CDR2 SVGAGI (reference sequence). The CDR3 loop is CASSYVLAGSHEQYF. The CDR3 nucleotides are TGTGCCAGCAGTTACGTCCTAGCGGGAAGTCACGAGCAGTACTTC.

On this clone itself: The sample holds other DNA sequences that translate to the same CDR3. V is TRBV9 and J is TRBJ2-2; 9 positions agree with TRBD2. The CDR3 sequence is 16 residues long. The V segment lost 0 bases and the J segment 2 bases; nucleotides outside the gene matches: 2. CDR1 and CDR2 (germline): SGDLS, YYNGEE. CDR3 DNA sequence: TGTGCCAGCAGCGTAGAACTAGCGGGTAACACCGGGGAGCTGTTTTTT. It yields the protein CASSVELAGNTGELFF.

The chain links TRBV5-6 to TRBJ1-4; TRBD1 is a possible D gene (5 bases). This CDR3 region has 15 residues. Germline V gene sequence: CDR1 SGHDT, CDR2 YYEEEE. V lost 0 bases and J 4 bases, leaving 10 bases between the germline ends. CDR3 protein: CASSLVGLNNEKLFF. DNA of the CDR3: TGTGCCAGCAGCTTGGTGGGACTGAATAATGAAAAACTGTTTTTT.

V is TRBV28 and J is TRBJ2-5, with 7 bases matching TRBD1. V lost 4 bases to trimming and J lost 3 bases; unmatched junction nucleotides: 8. Germline CDR1 MDHEN, CDR2 SYDVKM. The CDR3 contains 15 residues. This chain's CDR3 is CASSSDREGEETQYF. The CDR3 coding sequence is TGTGCCAGCAGTTCCGACAGGGAAGGGGAAGAGACCCAGTACTTC. Complete variable domain (other parts from reference TRBV28 and TRBJ2-5): DVKVTQSSRYLVKRTGEKVFLECVQDMDHENMFWYRQDPGLGLRLIYFSYDVKMKEKGDIPEGYSVSREKKERFSLILESASTNQTSMYLCASSSDREGEETQYFGPGTRLLVL.

Of note for this clone: This specimen includes other DNA sequences encoding the same CDR3. CDR3 sequence reads: CASSPEGVSNQPQHF. CDR3 in DNA: TGTGCCAGCAGCCCCGAGGGGGTTTCCAATCAGCCCCAGCATTTT. This sequence joins TRBV9 and TRBJ1-5; possibly TRBD1 for D (6 bases). Trimming stripped 4 bases from V and 3 bases from J, with 14 bases between. The CDR3 has 15 residues. Looked up from germline, CDR1 is SGDLS and CDR2 is YYNGEE.

The chain is built from TRBV10-3 and TRBJ2-2, with D possibly being TRBD2 (5 bases). The CDR3 is 16 amino acids. The germline gives CDR1 ENHRY, CDR2 SYGVKD. V gave up 0 bases and J gave up 5 bases, with 13 bases separating them. The DNA for the CDR3 is TGTGCCATCAGTGAGTCAGTGAGTGGAGGAACCGGGGAGCTGTTTTTT. Its translation is CAISESVSGGTGELFF.

The J gene is TRBJ1-1, the V gene TRBV9; D is possibly TRBD1 (5 bases). V gave up 0 bases and J gave up 0 bases, with 9 bases separating them. The germline V gene has CDR1 SGDLS and CDR2 YYNGEE. The CDR3 contains 15 residues. CDR3 sequence reads: CASSVVGGVNTEAFF. The CDR3 DNA reads TGTGCCAGCAGCGTAGTAGGAGGGGTGAACACTGAAGCTTTCTTT.

This clone was seen just once. This chain links TRBV6-5 with TRBJ2-3; no clear D. This CDR3 is 15 amino acids long. V lost 2 bases, J lost 4 bases, and 13 bases lay in between. Germline CDR1 is MNHEY and CDR2 is SVGAGI. Here the CDR3 reads CASSYQASGSDTQYF. DNA of the CDR3: TGTGCCAGCAGTTACCAGGCTAGTGGCTCAGATACGCAGTATTTT.

The chain employs TRBV9 and TRBJ1-2; possibly TRBD1 for D (5 bases). V was pared by 3 bases and J by 8 bases, with 14 bases between. Germline values: CDR1 SGDLS, CDR2 YYNGEE. The length of the CDR3 is 13 residues. In DNA form, the CDR3 reads TGTGCCAGCAGCGAAGTTACGGGGGTGGGCTACACCTTC. Translated, it gives CASSEVTGVGYTF.

The chain employs TRBV15 and TRBJ1-4; D is ambiguous. Germline CDR1 reads LNHNV; CDR2 reads YYDKDF (reference sequence). The CDR3 contains 15 residues. V was trimmed by 0 bases and J by 3 bases, leaving 8 bases between them. This CDR3 reads CATSREWGANEKLFF. The DNA for the CDR3 is TGTGCCACCAGCAGAGAGTGGGGAGCTAATGAAAAACTGTTTTTT.

The chain carries TRBV11-3 and TRBJ1-5, with D uncertain. The ends were cut back, 4 bases at V and 3 bases at J, with 13 bases in the middle. The CDR3 is made up of 15 amino acids. Germline-derived CDR1 and CDR2 are SGHNT and YENEEA. CDR3 protein: CASSYSGSLNQPQHF. CDR3 sequence (DNA): TGTGCCAGCAGCTATTCCGGGTCCCTCAATCAGCCCCAGCATTTT.

V is TRBV27 and J is TRBJ1-5; 10 bases map to TRBD1. Trimming at V came to 5 bases and at J to 0 bases, leaving 13 bases not matched to a gene. CDR1 and CDR2 from the germline V gene are MNHEY and SMNVEV (reference sequence). The CDR3 is 19 residues long. DNA of the CDR3: TGTGCCAGCAGTCCACACCCCGGGACAGGGGTTTATAGCAATCAGCCCCAGCATTTT. Protein: CASSPHPGTGVYSNQPQHF.

The chain's CDR3 is CASSAGSNNQPQHF. The CDR3 DNA sequence: TGTGCCAGCAGCGCCGGTAGTAACAATCAGCCCCAGCATTTT. This chain uses TRBV9 with TRBJ1-5, with D uncertain. Germline-derived CDR1 and CDR2 are SGDLS and YYNGEE. CDR3 length: 14 residues. The ends were cut back, 3 bases at V and 3 bases at J, with 10 bases in the middle.

The chain joins TRBV19 to TRBJ2-5; the match to TRBD1 covers 8 bases. In germline, CDR1 is LNHDA, CDR2 SQIVND (reference sequence). CDR3 size: 14 residues. J lost 1 base, V lost 5 bases, and 3 bases had no gene match. CDR3 in DNA: TGTGCCAGTAGTGTGACAGGGGCCCAAGAGACCCAGTACTTC. Translated: CASSVTGAQETQYF.

J is TRBJ2-2 and V is TRBV2; 11 positions agree with TRBD2. CDR1 and CDR2 from the germline V gene are SNHLY and FYNNEI. Unmatched junction bases numbered 8, after V lost 0 bases and J lost 8 bases. CDR3 length equals 17 residues. The CDR3 loop is CASSEAWGLADVGELFF. In nucleotides, the CDR3 is TGTGCCAGCAGTGAAGCGTGGGGACTAGCGGATGTTGGGGAGCTGTTTTTT.

The chain uses TRBV9 and TRBJ1-2; TRBD1 agrees at 9 bases. The CDR3 extends over 15 amino acids. Trimming took 3 bases from V and 2 from J; bases not matched to a gene: 5. The germline V gene encodes CDR1 SGDLS and CDR2 YYNGEE. CDR3 residues: CASSAGQGGNYGYTF. The CDR3 DNA is TGTGCCAGCAGCGCGGGACAGGGCGGGAACTATGGCTACACCTTC.

In this sample, this clone turned up a few times. Other DNA sequences in this specimen translate into the identical CDR3. The gene calls are TRBV5-1 and TRBJ1-1; D is perhaps TRBD1 (5 bases). Germline CDR1 reads SGHRS; CDR2 reads YFSETQ. Trimming left V 0 bases short and J 4 bases short, with 7 bases between. CDR3 size: 13 residues. CDR3 in amino acids: CASSLAGTTEAFF. The CDR3 DNA is TGCGCCAGCAGCTTGGCAGGGACCACTGAAGCTTTCTTT.